Each of the 26 T cell receptor beta chains below was sequenced from the same sample in a study of OX40 agonist ivuxolimab in advanced cancers. Data came from immunoSEQ multiplex PCR; TCRdb stores just in-frame clones and leaves some out. The sample has about 100,000 clones; around nine tenths are singletons. Here the sequenced sample was CD4+ or CD8+ T cells sorted from blood, taken in a trial of the OX40 agonist ivuxolimab. The receptors stem from an adult with an advanced solid tumor such as melanoma, head and neck, liver or kidney cancer.

The V and J genes are TRBV19 and TRBJ1-2; D may be TRBD1 (5 bases). V dropped 10 bases and J dropped 5 bases, with 14 bases sitting between them. This CDR3 region has 12 residues. Looked up from germline, CDR1 is LNHDA and CDR2 is SQIVND (reference sequence). CDR3 sequence: CATGGGRYGYTF. For the CDR3, the DNA is TGTGCCACCGGGGGGGGAAGGTATGGCTACACCTTC.

This chain joins TRBV6-5 and TRBJ2-5, with D possibly TRBD2 on 5 matching bases. The CDR3 runs to 15 residues. Germline V gives CDR1 MNHEY, CDR2 SVGAGI. With 7 bases removed from V and 1 base from J, the gap between germline ends came to 16 bases. CDR3 region: CASTKILGIQETQYF. Written as DNA, the CDR3 is TGTGCCAGCACCAAAATACTAGGGATCCAAGAGACCCAGTACTTC.

Note on this clone: Other DNA sequences in the same sample also yield this CDR3. The chain uses TRBV5-1 and TRBJ2-7; D uncertain. The CDR3 loop spans 13 amino acids. Germline CDR1 reads SGHRS; CDR2 reads YFSETQ. V lost 1 base and J 6 bases, leaving 11 bases between the germline ends. The DNA for the CDR3 is TGCGCCAGCAGCTTGTCTGTGTCCGGCGAGCAGTACTTC. Its protein product is CASSLSVSGEQYF. Looking up the rest from reference TRBV5-1 and TRBJ2-7 gives the full variable domain: KAGVTQTPRYLIKTRGQQVTLSCSPISGHRSVSWYQQTPGQGLQFLFEYFSETQRNKGNFPGRFSGRQFSNSRSEMNVSTLELGDSALYLCASSLSVSGEQYFGPGTRLTVT.

The chain recombines TRBV9 with TRBJ1-2; D remains unclear. V dropped 2 bases and J dropped 6 bases, with 17 bases sitting between them. From germline, CDR1 is SGDLS and CDR2 YYNGEE. This CDR3 is built from 15 residues. CDR3 loop: CASSVNTAGRDGYTF. CDR3 sequence (DNA): TGTGCCAGCAGCGTTAACACGGCAGGACGGGATGGCTACACCTTC. The whole variable domain, filled in from reference TRBV9 and TRBJ1-2, reads DSGVTQTPKHLITATGQRVTLRCSPRSGDLSVYWYQQSLDQGLQFLIQYYNGEERAKGNILERFSAQQFPDLHSELNLSSLELGDSALYFCASSVNTAGRDGYTFGSGTRLTVV.

V is TRBV2 and J is TRBJ2-4; TRBD1 is a possible D gene (6 bases). The germline gives CDR1 SNHLY, CDR2 FYNNEI. With 1 base removed from V and 6 bases from J, the gap between germline ends came to 13 bases. This CDR3 region has 15 residues. CDR3 nucleotide sequence: TGTGCCAGCAGTGAAGGGGGGCGCGCGGGAAACATTCAGTACTTC. This gives the protein CASSEGGRAGNIQYF. Looking up the rest from reference TRBV2 and TRBJ2-4 gives the full variable domain: EPEVTQTPSHQVTQMGQEVILRCVPISNHLYFYWYRQILGQKVEFLVSFYNNEISEKSEIFDDQFSVERPDGSNFTLKIRSTKLEDSAMYFCASSEGGRAGNIQYFGAGTRLSVL.

V gene TRBV18 combines with J gene TRBJ1-2; D is uncertain. The CDR3 runs 15 residues. Germline V gene lookup returns CDR1 KGHSH and CDR2 LQKENI. Trimming pared 3 bases from V and 10 bases from J, leaving 21 bases between. The CDR3 here is CASSPPGRNKPDYTF. Here the CDR3 DNA reads TGTGCCAGCTCACCCCCCGGCAGGAACAAGCCGGACTACACCTTC.

This chain connects TRBV6-5 to TRBJ2-7, with D unclear. CDR3 length equals 15 residues. Germline assignment: CDR1 MNHEY and CDR2 SVGAGI. Trimming took 4 bases from V and 3 from J, leaving 16 bases between them. CDR3 in amino acids: CASSSGRLLHYEQYF. The CDR3 DNA sequence: TGTGCCAGCAGTTCTGGCAGGCTACTTCACTACGAGCAGTACTTC.

V and J are TRBV19 and TRBJ1-4; tentative D call: TRBD1 (5 bases). The CDR3 has 14 amino acids. V was pared by 5 bases and J by 10 bases, with 17 bases between. The germline V gene encodes CDR1 LNHDA and CDR2 SQIVND (reference sequence). The CDR3 sequence: CASSSDGWDGKLFF. The DNA of the CDR3 is TGTGCCAGTAGTTCGGACGGGTGGGACGGAAAACTGTTTTTT.

The chain couples TRBV10-1 to TRBJ2-3; TRBD1 matches 7 bases. The CDR3 covers 15 residues. Germline-derived CDR1 and CDR2 are WNHNN and SYGVQD (reference sequence). V lost 1 base to trimming and J lost 2 bases; unmatched junction nucleotides: 3. CDR3 region: CASSEWGQNTDTQYF. Here the CDR3 DNA reads TGCGCCAGCAGTGAGTGGGGACAGAACACAGATACGCAGTATTTT.

This sequence joins TRBV18 and TRBJ2-1; maybe TRBD2 (5 bases). In germline, CDR1 is KGHSH, CDR2 LQKENI. V lost 1 base and J 8 bases, leaving 6 bases between the germline ends. The CDR3 length is 12 residues. CDR3 sequence: CASSPLRDEQFF. As DNA, the CDR3 is TGTGCCAGCTCACCACTGAGGGATGAGCAGTTCTTC.

The chain employs TRBV7-2 and TRBJ2-3, with 8 positions matching TRBD2. V lost 1 base, J lost 0 bases, and 0 bases stayed unmatched. CDR1 is SGHTA, CDR2 FQGNSA, per germline. The CDR3 spans 15 residues. The CDR3 here is CASSLVAGSTDTQYF. The CDR3 DNA reads TGTGCCAGCAGCTTAGTAGCGGGGAGCACAGATACGCAGTATTTT.

The rearrangement joins TRBV18 to TRBJ2-5, with D possibly TRBD2 on 6 matching bases. The germline V gene encodes CDR1 KGHSH and CDR2 LQKENI. Trimming took off 3 bases at V and 1 base at J, with 9 bases between the two ends. The length of the CDR3 is 14 residues. The CDR3 spells CASSPAGGQETQYF. CDR3 DNA: TGTGCCAGCTCACCTGCCGGGGGCCAAGAGACCCAGTACTTC.

The V gene is TRBV5-1, the J gene TRBJ2-5; 13 bases align to TRBD2. Germline CDR1 reads SGHRS; CDR2 reads YFSETQ. Germline trimming cut 5 bases from V and 4 bases from J; bases unmatched to any gene: 23. The CDR3 runs to 21 residues. The DNA for the CDR3 is TGCGCCAGCAGACAGACCACGTCGGGCCACCAACTAGCGGGGGGGAGAGAGACCCAGTACTTC. This encodes CASRQTTSGHQLAGGRETQYF.

This chain links TRBV7-3 with TRBJ2-1, with 12 bases fitting TRBD2. Trimming at V came to 5 bases and at J to 7 bases, leaving 6 bases not matched to a gene. Germline CDR1 and CDR2: SGHTA and FQGTGA. The CDR3 is 15 residues long. The CDR3 is CASSQTSGRTNEQFF. CDR3 DNA: TGTGCCAGCAGCCAAACTAGCGGGAGGACGAATGAGCAGTTCTTC.

This clone has just one count. The rearrangement links TRBV29-1 to TRBJ2-3; no clear D. In germline, CDR1 is SQVTM, CDR2 ANQGSEA. Trimming stripped 6 bases from V and 0 bases from J, with 10 bases between. The CDR3 is 13 residues long. CDR3 region: CSVRTDSTDTQYF. For the CDR3, the DNA is TGCAGCGTCCGGACGGACAGCACAGATACGCAGTATTTT.

V usage is TRBV6-5 and J usage is TRBJ2-7; 8 nucleotides line up with TRBD2. Germline values: CDR1 MNHEY, CDR2 SVGAGI. The CDR3 is 16 residues long. The trim removed 2 bases at V and 0 bases at J, leaving 6 bases unmatched. The CDR3 sequence is CASSYGSGSSSYEQYF. In DNA, the CDR3 is TGTGCCAGCAGTTACGGGAGCGGGAGCTCCTCCTACGAGCAGTACTTC.

The rearrangement uses TRBV15 and TRBJ2-7; 8 bases are a match to TRBD1. The germline V gene encodes CDR1 LNHNV and CDR2 YYDKDF (reference sequence). CDR3 size: 14 residues. V lost 4 bases, J lost 6 bases, and 8 bases stayed unmatched. In DNA form, the CDR3 reads TGTGCCACCAGCACCGGACAGGGCGAGGGCGAGCAGTACTTC. This translates into CATSTGQGEGEQYF.

This clone was counted once. The genes are TRBV6-1 and TRBJ2-7, with D perhaps matching TRBD2 (5 bases). V lost 8 bases to trimming and J lost 3 bases, with 14 bases between them. The V gene's germline CDR1 is MNHNS and CDR2 SASEGT. CDR3 length: 13 residues. CDR3 sequence (DNA): TGTGCCAGCTTGAGAAAACTAGGCTACGAGCAGTACTTC. Translated: CASLRKLGYEQYF.

The chain combines TRBV30 with TRBJ2-7, with D possibly being TRBD2 (6 bases). CDR1 is GTSNPN, CDR2 SVGIG, per germline (reference sequence). The V and J ends lost 5 bases and 10 bases respectively, with 12 bases between them. The CDR3 is 10 residues long. The DNA of the CDR3 is TGTGCCTGGGGAGGGCCCACACAGTACTTC. Translation gives CAWGGPTQYF.

The V gene is TRBV9, the J gene TRBJ1-3, with D unresolved. The CDR3 runs 15 residues. Germline V gene sequence: CDR1 SGDLS, CDR2 YYNGEE. V was pared by 0 bases and J by 1 base, with 8 bases between. CDR3 protein: CASSVDVGSGNTIYF. The CDR3 bases are TGTGCCAGCAGCGTAGATGTGGGGTCTGGAAACACCATATATTTT.

V gene TRBV29-1 combines with J gene TRBJ1-2; a weak D match, TRBD1 (6 bases). Germline V CDR1 and CDR2: SQVTM, ANQGSEA. The V and J ends lost 3 bases and 8 bases respectively, with 22 bases between them. The CDR3 extends over 15 amino acids. In DNA form, the CDR3 reads TGCAGCGTTGAGAGGGTGGCCGGGGGCGCTATGGGCTACACCTTC. Translation: CSVERVAGGAMGYTF.

V is TRBV30 and J is TRBJ1-6; no reliable D call. The CDR3 has 15 residues. Germline lookup yields CDR1 GTSNPN and CDR2 SVGIG (reference sequence). With 0 bases removed from V and 9 bases from J, the gap between germline ends came to 15 bases. CDR3 region: CAWSVRIVDISPLHF. In DNA, the CDR3 is TGTGCCTGGAGTGTACGGATAGTGGATATTTCACCCCTCCACTTT.

The chain is built from TRBV5-1 and TRBJ1-3; TRBD1 matches at 9 bases. Looked up from germline, CDR1 is SGHRS and CDR2 is YFSETQ. J gave up 0 bases and V 0 bases, and 4 bases lay outside the gene matches. The CDR3 extends over 17 amino acids. CDR3 region: CASSLDRTGASGNTIYF. The CDR3 coding sequence is TGCGCCAGCAGCTTGGACAGGACAGGGGCCTCTGGAAACACCATATATTTT.

The V and J genes are TRBV19 and TRBJ2-3; D perhaps matches TRBD2 (5 bases). The V gene's germline CDR1 is LNHDA and CDR2 SQIVND (reference sequence). The CDR3 has 14 amino acids. V was pared by 3 bases and J by 3 bases, with 10 bases between. The CDR3: CASSISVNTDTQYF. CDR3 coding DNA: TGTGCCAGTAGTATTAGCGTAAATACAGATACGCAGTATTTT.

The CDR3, as DNA: TGTGCCAGCAGTGCGCAGGGGAGGACCTATAATTCACCCCTCCACTTT. Translating gives CASSAQGRTYNSPLHF. This rearrangement joins TRBV2 to TRBJ1-6; a weak D match, TRBD1 (6 bases). Germline V gives CDR1 SNHLY, CDR2 FYNNEI. The V end was cut by 4 bases, the J end by 2 bases, with 12 bases between. This CDR3 comprises 16 residues.

This chain uses TRBV9 with TRBJ2-7, with TRBD2 matching 14 bases. This CDR3 is 16 amino acids long. V lost 4 bases to trimming and J lost 5 bases; unmatched junction nucleotides: 8. The germline gives CDR1 SGDLS, CDR2 YYNGEE. The CDR3 coding sequence is TGTGCCAGCAGCTCGGGACTAGCGGGAGATCATAACGAGCAGTACTTC. Its translation is CASSSGLAGDHNEQYF.